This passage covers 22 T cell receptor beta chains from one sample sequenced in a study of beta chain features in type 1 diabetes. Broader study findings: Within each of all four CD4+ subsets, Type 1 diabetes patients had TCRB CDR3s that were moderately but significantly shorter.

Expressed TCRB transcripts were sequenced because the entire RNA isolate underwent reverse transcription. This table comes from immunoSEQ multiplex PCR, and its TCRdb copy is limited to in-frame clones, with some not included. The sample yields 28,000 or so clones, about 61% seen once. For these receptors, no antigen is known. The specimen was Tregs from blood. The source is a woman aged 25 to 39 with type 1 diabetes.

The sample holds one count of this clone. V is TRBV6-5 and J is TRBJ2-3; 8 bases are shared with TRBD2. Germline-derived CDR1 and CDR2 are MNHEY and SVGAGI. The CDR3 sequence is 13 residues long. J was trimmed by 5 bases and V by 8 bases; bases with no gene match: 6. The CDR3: CASESGSVDTQYF. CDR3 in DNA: TGTGCCAGCGAAAGCGGGAGTGTAGATACGCAGTATTTT.

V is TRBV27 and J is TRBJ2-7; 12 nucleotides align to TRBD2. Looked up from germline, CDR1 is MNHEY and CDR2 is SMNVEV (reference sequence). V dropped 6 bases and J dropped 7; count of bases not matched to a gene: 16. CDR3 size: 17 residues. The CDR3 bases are TGTGCCAGCAGCCGTAATCCGGGGCTAGCGGGGGGGAAGGAGCAGTACTTC. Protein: CASSRNPGLAGGKEQYF.

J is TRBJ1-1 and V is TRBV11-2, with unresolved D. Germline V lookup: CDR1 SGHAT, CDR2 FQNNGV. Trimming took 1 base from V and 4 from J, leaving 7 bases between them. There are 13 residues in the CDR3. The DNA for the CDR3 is TGTGCCAGCAGCTTAGTCGAGGGCACTGAAGCTTTCTTT. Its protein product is CASSLVEGTEAFF.

In DNA, the CDR3 is TGTGCCAGCAGCCAAGTCGGGACAGGGCCTTATAGCAATCAGCCCCAGCATTTT. This translates into CASSQVGTGPYSNQPQHF. The genes are TRBV7-9 and TRBJ1-5; TRBD1 agrees at 9 bases. The germline V gene has CDR1 SEHNR and CDR2 FQNEAQ (reference sequence). CDR3 length equals 18 residues. V gave up 5 bases and J gave up 0 bases; unmatched junction bases: 11.

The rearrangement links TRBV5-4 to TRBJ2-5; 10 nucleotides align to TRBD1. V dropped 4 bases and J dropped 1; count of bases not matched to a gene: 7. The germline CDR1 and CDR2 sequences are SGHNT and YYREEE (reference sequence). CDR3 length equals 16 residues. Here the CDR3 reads CASSTGQGGVQETQYF. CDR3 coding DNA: TGTGCCAGCAGCACCGGACAGGGGGGGGTCCAAGAGACCCAGTACTTC.

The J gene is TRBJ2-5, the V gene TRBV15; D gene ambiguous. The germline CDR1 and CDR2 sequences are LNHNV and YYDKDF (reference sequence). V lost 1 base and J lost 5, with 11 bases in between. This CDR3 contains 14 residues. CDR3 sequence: CATSRVGGHETQYF. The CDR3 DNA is TGTGCCACCAGCAGAGTCGGCGGTCACGAGACCCAGTACTTC.

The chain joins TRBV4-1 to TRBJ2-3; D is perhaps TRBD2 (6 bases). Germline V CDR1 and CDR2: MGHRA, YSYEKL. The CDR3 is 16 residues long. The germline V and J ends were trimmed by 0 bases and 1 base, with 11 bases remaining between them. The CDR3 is CASSQDGASGTDTQYF. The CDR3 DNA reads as TGCGCCAGCAGCCAAGATGGGGCTAGCGGCACAGATACGCAGTATTTT.

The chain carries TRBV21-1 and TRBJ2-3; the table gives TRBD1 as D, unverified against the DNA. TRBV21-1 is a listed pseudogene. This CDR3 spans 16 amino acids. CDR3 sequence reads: CASSANQGEETDTQYF. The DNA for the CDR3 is TGTGCCAGCAGCGCCAATCAGGGTGAGGAAACAGATACGCAGTATTTT.

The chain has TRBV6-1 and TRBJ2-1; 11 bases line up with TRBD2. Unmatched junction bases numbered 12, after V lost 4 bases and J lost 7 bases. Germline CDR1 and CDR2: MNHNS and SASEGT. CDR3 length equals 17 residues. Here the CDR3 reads CASSVLLLAGDVNEQFF. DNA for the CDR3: TGTGCCAGCAGTGTCCTGTTACTAGCGGGAGACGTGAATGAGCAGTTCTTC.

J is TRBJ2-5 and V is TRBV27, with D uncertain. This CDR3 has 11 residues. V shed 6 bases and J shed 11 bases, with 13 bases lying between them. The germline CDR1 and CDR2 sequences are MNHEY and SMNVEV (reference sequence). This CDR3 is CASRQYEEQYF. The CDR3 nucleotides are TGTGCCAGCAGGCAATACGAGGAGCAGTACTTC.

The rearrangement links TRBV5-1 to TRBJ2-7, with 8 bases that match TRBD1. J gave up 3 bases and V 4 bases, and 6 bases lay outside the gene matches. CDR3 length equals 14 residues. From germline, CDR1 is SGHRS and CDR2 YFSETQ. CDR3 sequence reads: CASSEDRVHYEQYF. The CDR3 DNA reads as TGCGCCAGCAGCGAGGACAGGGTCCACTACGAGCAGTACTTC.

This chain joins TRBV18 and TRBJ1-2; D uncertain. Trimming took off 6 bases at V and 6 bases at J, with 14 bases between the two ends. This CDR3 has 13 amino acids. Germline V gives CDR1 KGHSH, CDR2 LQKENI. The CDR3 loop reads CASSPATGDGYTF. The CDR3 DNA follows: TGTGCCAGCTCTCCCGCTACTGGAGATGGCTACACCTTC.

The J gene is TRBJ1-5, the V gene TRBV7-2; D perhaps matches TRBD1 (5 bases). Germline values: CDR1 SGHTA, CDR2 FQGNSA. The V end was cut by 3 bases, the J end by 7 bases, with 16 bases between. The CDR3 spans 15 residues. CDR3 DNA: TGTGCCAGCAGCTTTATCGGGGGAGGAGGGCAGCCCCAGCATTTT. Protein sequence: CASSFIGGGGQPQHF.

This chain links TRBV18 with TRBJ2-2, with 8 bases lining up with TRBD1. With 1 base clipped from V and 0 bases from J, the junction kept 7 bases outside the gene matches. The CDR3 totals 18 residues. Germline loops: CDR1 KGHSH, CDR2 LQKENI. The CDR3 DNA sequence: TGTGCCAGCTCACCACTACCCTGGACAGGGTCGAACACCGGGGAGCTGTTTTTT. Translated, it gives CASSPLPWTGSNTGELFF.

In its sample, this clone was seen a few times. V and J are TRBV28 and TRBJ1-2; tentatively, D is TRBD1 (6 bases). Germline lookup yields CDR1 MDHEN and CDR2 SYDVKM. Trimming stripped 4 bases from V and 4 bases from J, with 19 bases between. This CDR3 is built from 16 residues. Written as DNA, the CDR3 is TGTGCCAGCAGTTCAAACAGGGACCGGGGGGGCTATGGCTACACCTTC. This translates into CASSSNRDRGGYGYTF.

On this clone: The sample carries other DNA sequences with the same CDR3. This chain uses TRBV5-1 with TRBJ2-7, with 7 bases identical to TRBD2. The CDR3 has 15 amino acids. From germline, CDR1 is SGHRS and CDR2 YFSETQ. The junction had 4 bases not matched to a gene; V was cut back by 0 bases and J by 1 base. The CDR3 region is CASSLVASGSYEQYF. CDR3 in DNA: TGCGCCAGCAGCTTGGTAGCTAGCGGATCCTACGAGCAGTACTTC.

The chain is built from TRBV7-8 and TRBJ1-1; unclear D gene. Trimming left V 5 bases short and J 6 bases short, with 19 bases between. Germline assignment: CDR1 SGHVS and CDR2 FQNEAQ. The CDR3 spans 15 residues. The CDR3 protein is CASSPRIEWRAEAFF. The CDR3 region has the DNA TGTGCCAGCAGCCCTAGGATCGAGTGGCGGGCTGAAGCTTTCTTT. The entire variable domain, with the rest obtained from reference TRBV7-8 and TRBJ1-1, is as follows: GAGVSQSPRYKVAKRGQDVALRCDPISGHVSLFWYQQALGQGPEFLTYFQNEAQLDKSGLPSDRFFAERPEGSVSTLKIQRTQQEDSAVYLCASSPRIEWRAEAFFGQGTRLTVV.

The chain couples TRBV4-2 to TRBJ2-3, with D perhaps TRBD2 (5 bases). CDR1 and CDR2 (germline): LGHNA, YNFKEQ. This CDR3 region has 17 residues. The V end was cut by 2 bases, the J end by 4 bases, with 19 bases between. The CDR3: CASSQSEGVLLSDTQYF. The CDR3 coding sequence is TGTGCCAGCAGCCAATCCGAGGGAGTTCTGCTCTCAGATACGCAGTATTTT.

In nucleotides, the CDR3 is TGTGCCAGCATCGTACGGACTAGCGGTGGAGGAGAGCAGTTCTTC. Residues: CASIVRTSGGGEQFF. The gene calls are TRBV2 and TRBJ2-1; 10 nucleotides line up with TRBD2. The CDR3 is made up of 15 amino acids. After removal of 7 bases from V and 10 bases from J, the junction contained 13 bases not matched to a gene. In germline, CDR1 is SNHLY, CDR2 FYNNEI.

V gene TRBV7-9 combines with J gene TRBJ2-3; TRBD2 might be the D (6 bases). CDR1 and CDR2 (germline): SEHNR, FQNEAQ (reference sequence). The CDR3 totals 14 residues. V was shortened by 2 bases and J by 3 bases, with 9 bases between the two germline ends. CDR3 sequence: CASSLQAGTDTQYF. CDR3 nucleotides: TGTGCCAGCAGCTTACAAGCGGGTACAGATACGCAGTATTTT.

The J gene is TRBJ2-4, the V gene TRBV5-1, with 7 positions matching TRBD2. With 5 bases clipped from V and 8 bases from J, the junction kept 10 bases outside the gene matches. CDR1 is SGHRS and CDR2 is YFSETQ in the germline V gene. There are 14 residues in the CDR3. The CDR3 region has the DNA TGCGCCAGCAGGGATCCTCAGGGAGGGGACATTCAGTACTTC. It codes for CASRDPQGGDIQYF. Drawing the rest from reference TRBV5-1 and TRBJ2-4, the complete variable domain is KAGVTQTPRYLIKTRGQQVTLSCSPISGHRSVSWYQQTPGQGLQFLFEYFSETQRNKGNFPGRFSGRQFSNSRSEMNVSTLELGDSALYLCASRDPQGGDIQYFGAGTRLSVL.

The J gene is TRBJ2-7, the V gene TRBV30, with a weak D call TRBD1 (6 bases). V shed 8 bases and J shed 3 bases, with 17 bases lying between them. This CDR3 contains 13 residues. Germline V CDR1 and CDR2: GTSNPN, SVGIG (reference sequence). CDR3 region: CAANRVRNYEQYF. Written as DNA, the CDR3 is TGTGCCGCCAACAGGGTAAGGAACTACGAGCAGTACTTC.